This T cell receptor (beta chain) was sequenced in a study of radiotherapy plus CTLA-4 blockade in lung cancer. Study background: Disease control was achieved by less than 40% of patients, and objective responses by about 19%.

V was clipped by 0 bases and J by 7 bases, with 10 bases between them. The CDR3 consists of 13 residues. The germline V gene has CDR1 LGHNT and CDR2 FRNRAP. Focal radiation and CTLA-4 blockade (ipilimumab) were tested in chemo-refractory metastatic non-small-cell lung cancer patients. Overall study results and limits: Radiotherapy with ipilimumab was followed by blood expansion of tumor-derived clones. Reports identified early blood T cell clone dynamics, with interferon-beta, as the best response predictor.

A word on this clone: Its antigen is as yet unknown.

TCRdb's table, derived via immunoSEQ multiplex PCR, lists solely in-frame clones and lacks some. The profile covers roughly 85,000 clones, with approximately 86% appearing a single time and 16% taken by the ten largest. V and J are TRBV12-5 and TRBJ2-7; either TRBD1 or TRBD2 may supply D (5 bases each). The clonotype was recovered from a human donor with non-small cell lung cancer that progressed on radiotherapy plus ipilimumab. The sequences come from peripheral blood, collected from a patient treated with radiotherapy plus ipilimumab. CDR3 in DNA: TGTGCTAGTGGTTTGGTAGGGACGGGTGAGCAGTACTTC. It codes for CASGLVGTGEQYF.